Presented here are 10 T cell receptor beta chains from one specimen sequenced in a study of blood T cell repertoires in COVID-19. The assay was immunoSEQ multiplex PCR, and TCRdb's table has in-frame clones only and misses some. The data contain about 190,000 clones, about 83% of them seen just once; the ten biggest clones take up 5% to 6.5%. What was sequenced was peripheral blood. The receptor set was obtained from a woman between 65 and 79 years old with active or convalescent COVID-19.

The chain combines TRBV6-5 with TRBJ1-3; possibly TRBD1 for D (5 bases). The ends were cut back, 5 bases at V and 0 bases at J, with 11 bases in the middle. The CDR3 has 15 residues. Germline CDR1 and CDR2: MNHEY and SVGAGI. Here the CDR3 DNA reads TGTGCCAGCAGTCCCCGGGGGGGCTCTGGAAACACCATATATTTT. This encodes CASSPRGGSGNTIYF.

The chain combines TRBV2 with TRBJ1-1; no clear D gene. The CDR3 is 10 residues long. The V gene lost 6 bases and the J gene lost 9 bases, with 8 bases spanning the gap. Germline loops: CDR1 SNHLY, CDR2 FYNNEI. The CDR3 coding sequence is TGTGCCAGCAGGGGAGATAAAGCTTTCTTT. Amino acid sequence: CASRGDKAFF.

As DNA, the CDR3 is TGTGCCAGTAGTAGCGGCGGGAGGGCCACGGGTGAGCAGTTCTTC. It yields the protein CASSSGGRATGEQFF. The rearrangement joins TRBV19 to TRBJ2-1, with TRBD2 matching 9 bases. With 4 bases clipped from V and 9 bases from J, the junction kept 10 bases outside the gene matches. Germline V lookup: CDR1 LNHDA, CDR2 SQIVND (reference sequence). CDR3 size: 15 residues.

This chain joins TRBV5-1 and TRBJ2-7; D possibly corresponds to TRBD2 (5 bases). CDR1 is SGHRS, CDR2 YFSETQ, per germline. The CDR3 consists of 12 residues. Trimming stripped 4 bases from V and 3 bases from J, with 8 bases between. This CDR3 reads CASSLDFYEQYF. The CDR3 bases are TGCGCCAGCAGCCTGGACTTCTACGAGCAGTACTTC.

This chain uses TRBV7-9 with TRBJ2-7; 13 nucleotides match TRBD2. This CDR3 comprises 15 residues. Germline CDR1 SEHNR, CDR2 FQNEAQ (reference sequence). With V trimmed by 1 base and J by 6 bases, 3 bases remained unmatched. The CDR3 nucleotides are TGTGCCAGCAGCTTAGGACTAGCGGGAGGCAGCGAGCAGTACTTC. It is translated as CASSLGLAGGSEQYF.

The J gene is TRBJ2-7, the V gene TRBV7-9; D uncertain. The CDR3 contains 13 residues. Germline CDR1 reads SEHNR; CDR2 reads FQNEAQ (reference sequence). Trimming cost V 2 bases and J 3 bases, with 8 bases left between them. The CDR3 sequence: CASSLSVGYEQYF. The DNA of the CDR3 is TGTGCCAGCAGCTTAAGTGTCGGCTACGAGCAGTACTTC.

The chain uses TRBV7-9 and TRBJ2-1; possible D gene TRBD2, 5 bases. This CDR3 region has 16 residues. Germline CDR1 SEHNR, CDR2 FQNEAQ (reference sequence). V was shortened by 1 base and J by 9 bases, with 19 bases between the two germline ends. CDR3 coding DNA: TGTGCCAGCAGCTTAGTAGGCAGACTAAGTACATCTGAGCAGTTCTTC. Translating gives CASSLVGRLSTSEQFF.

The CDR3 reads CASSVGLDSETYEQYF. The CDR3 DNA follows: TGTGCCAGCAGCGTAGGGCTGGACAGTGAAACCTACGAGCAGTACTTC. The chain recombines TRBV9 with TRBJ2-7, with TRBD1 as a possible D gene (6 bases). CDR3 size: 16 residues. Trimming cost V 0 bases and J 2 bases, with 15 bases left between them. Germline CDR1 is SGDLS and CDR2 is YYNGEE.

The V gene is TRBV20-1, the J gene TRBJ2-7, with 7 positions matching TRBD2. Germline V gene data show CDR1 as DFQATT and CDR2 as SNEGSKA (reference sequence). The CDR3 loop spans 13 amino acids. The V gene end was trimmed by 3 bases and the J gene end by 4 bases; junction bases not matched to a gene: 6. The CDR3 sequence: CSASTWEGYEQYF. The DNA of the CDR3 is TGCAGTGCTAGTACGTGGGAGGGTTACGAGCAGTACTTC.

This clone has only a few counts. V usage is TRBV10-1 and J usage is TRBJ1-2; the D is unclear. The V end was cut by 3 bases, the J end by 4 bases, with 9 bases between. CDR1 is WNHNN, CDR2 SYGVQD, per germline (reference sequence). The CDR3 is made up of 13 amino acids. The CDR3 region has the DNA TGCGCCAGCAGTGACAGGTATAGCTATGGCTACACCTTC. This translates into CASSDRYSYGYTF.